One and the same sample provided the 18 T cell receptor beta chains below, sequenced in a study of beta chain features in type 1 diabetes. For these receptors, no antigen is known. Study-wide results and caveats: Shorter TCRB CDR3s, moderately but significantly so, were found in Type 1 diabetes patients in all four CD4+ subsets.

Reverse transcribing all isolated RNA meant expressed TCRB transcripts were sequenced. Assay used: immunoSEQ multiplex PCR; TCRdb lists only in-frame clones, some missing. In the table there are 640,000 or so clones, about 14% of which are singletons. Material for sequencing was naive CD4+ T cells from blood. Source of these receptors: a man aged 18 to 29 with type 1 diabetes.

The chain is built from TRBV2 and TRBJ1-1; D unclear. Trimming left V 4 bases short and J 1 base short, with 7 bases between. CDR1 is SNHLY and CDR2 is FYNNEI in the germline V gene. This CDR3 has 13 amino acids. The CDR3 DNA reads TGTGCCAGCAGTGTCGGATCGAACACTGAAGCTTTCTTT. Its protein is CASSVGSNTEAFF. The variable domain in full, with the rest retrieved from reference TRBV2 and TRBJ1-1, is EPEVTQTPSHQVTQMGQEVILRCVPISNHLYFYWYRQILGQKVEFLVSFYNNEISEKSEIFDDQFSVERPDGSNFTLKIRSTKLEDSAMYFCASSVGSNTEAFFGQGTRLTVV.

This rearrangement joins TRBV5-6 to TRBJ2-1; the D gene is possibly TRBD2 (5 bases). The CDR3 extends over 16 amino acids. Germline lookup yields CDR1 SGHDT and CDR2 YYEEEE. Trimming shortened V by 6 bases and J by 4 bases, and 20 bases separated the two germline ends. CDR3 amino acids: CASNLPARVGYNEQFF. CDR3 nucleotides: TGTGCCAGCAACCTTCCGGCGAGGGTTGGATACAATGAGCAGTTCTTC.

This chain connects TRBV4-3 to TRBJ1-1, with unresolved D. Germline V gives CDR1 LGHNA, CDR2 YSLEER. The CDR3 contains 11 residues. V lost 3 bases, J lost 1 base, and 0 bases lay in between. The CDR3 loop is CASSQNTEAFF. In DNA, the CDR3 is TGCGCCAGCAGCCAGAACACTGAAGCTTTCTTT.

The V call is TRBV5-1, the J call TRBJ2-7; D gene ambiguous. Per the germline V gene, CDR1 is SGHRS and CDR2 is YFSETQ. The CDR3 sequence is 11 residues long. The V end was cut by 5 bases, the J end by 3 bases, with 6 bases between. The CDR3 DNA follows: TGCGCCAGCAGGGAGTTCTACGAGCAGTACTTC. It translates to CASREFYEQYF.

The rearrangement uses TRBV20-1 and TRBJ2-1, with a tentative D call TRBD2 (5 bases). The germline V and J ends were trimmed by 8 bases and 9 bases, with 8 bases remaining between them. The CDR3 runs 9 residues. The V gene's germline CDR1 is DFQATT and CDR2 SNEGSKA (reference sequence). CDR3 in amino acids: CSPEGEQFF. For the CDR3, the DNA is TGCAGTCCTGAGGGTGAGCAGTTCTTC.

CDR3 bases: TGTGCCAGCAGGCGGACGGGAACCTACGAGCAGTACTTC. Residues: CASRRTGTYEQYF. The J gene is TRBJ2-7, the V gene TRBV6-6; a possible D gene is TRBD2 (5 bases). The V and J ends lost 6 bases and 2 bases respectively, with 11 bases between them. The CDR3 covers 13 residues. Germline-derived CDR1 and CDR2 are MNHNY and SVGAGI (reference sequence).

The count of this clone is one. An end of the junction does not agree with germline; a read error may underlie this. The CDR3: CAWSVQAGEMFF. The CDR3 nucleotides are TGTGCCTGGAGTGTACAGGCCGGGGAGATGTTTTTT. This chain joins TRBV30 and TRBJ2-2; the D gene could be TRBD1 or TRBD2 (5 bases each). Germline lookup yields CDR1 GTSNPN and CDR2 SVGIG (reference sequence). This CDR3 region has 12 residues.

V gene TRBV7-2 combines with J gene TRBJ1-2; D is undetermined. From germline, CDR1 is SGHTA and CDR2 FQGNSA. V gave up 1 base and J gave up 4 bases, with 10 bases separating them. This CDR3 has 14 amino acids. The CDR3 region has the DNA TGTGCCAGCAGCTTAGTAACAGAGATCTATGGCTACACCTTC. Its protein is CASSLVTEIYGYTF.

This clone has a handful of counts. The rearrangement uses TRBV6-5 and TRBJ2-2; 8 bases agree with TRBD1. Germline trimming cut 6 bases from V and 1 base from J; bases unmatched to any gene: 7. The CDR3 is made up of 16 amino acids. The germline CDR1 and CDR2 sequences are MNHEY and SVGAGI. The CDR3 here is CASRYRGTGNTGELFF. CDR3 in DNA: TGTGCCAGCAGATACCGTGGGACAGGGAACACCGGGGAGCTGTTTTTT.

The rearrangement uses TRBV20-1 and TRBJ2-3; a possible D gene is TRBD1 (5 bases). CDR3 length equals 11 residues. Germline CDR1 is DFQATT and CDR2 is SNEGSKA (reference sequence). Trimming left V 6 bases short and J 5 bases short, with 9 bases between. CDR3 coding DNA: TGCAGTGCCCCTGACAGAGATACGCAGTATTTT. Its translation is CSAPDRDTQYF.

This clone was counted only a few times. This rearrangement joins TRBV30 to TRBJ1-6; TRBD1 is a possible D gene (5 bases). Germline V CDR1 and CDR2: GTSNPN, SVGIG (reference sequence). Trimming removed 2 bases from V and 3 bases from J, with 8 bases in between. The CDR3 is 14 residues long. This CDR3 reads CAWSRQIYNSPLHF. CDR3 in DNA: TGTGCCTGGAGTCGACAGATCTATAATTCACCCCTCCACTTT.

In its sample, this clone was seen a few times. The chain is built from TRBV30 and TRBJ2-2, with D possibly called TRBD1 or TRBD2 (6 bases each). V lost 3 bases, J lost 1 base, and 9 bases lay in between. The CDR3 is made up of 14 amino acids. CDR1 GTSNPN and CDR2 SVGIG come from the germline V gene (reference sequence). Written as DNA, the CDR3 is TGTGCCTGGAGCCGGGGGCTGAACACCGGGGAGCTGTTTTTT. Amino acid sequence: CAWSRGLNTGELFF.

The gene calls are TRBV7-2 and TRBJ2-7; D not resolved. CDR3 length: 14 amino acids. The germline V and J ends were trimmed by 1 base and 3 bases, with 10 bases remaining between them. Germline V gene data show CDR1 as SGHTA and CDR2 as FQGNSA. CDR3 bases: TGTGCCAGCAGCTTAGAGGGCAGAAACTACGAGCAGTACTTC. The encoded protein is CASSLEGRNYEQYF.

The V call is TRBV19, the J call TRBJ2-1; D might be TRBD1 (6 bases). CDR3 size: 15 residues. CDR1 and CDR2 (germline): LNHDA, SQIVND (reference sequence). V dropped 3 bases and J dropped 2 bases, with 11 bases sitting between them. The CDR3 nucleotides are TGTGCCAGTAGTATTAAGTGGGGGCCCTACAATGAGCAGTTCTTC. Its protein product is CASSIKWGPYNEQFF.

This clone was observed a handful of times. This rearrangement joins TRBV9 to TRBJ1-1, with unresolved D. The germline gives CDR1 SGDLS, CDR2 YYNGEE. V lost 9 bases and J lost 0, with 12 bases in between. The CDR3 covers 13 residues. CDR3 coding DNA: TGTGCCACCGCGACGGGGATGAACACTGAAGCTTTCTTT. This sequence encodes CATATGMNTEAFF.

This clone was found a few times. The V call is TRBV10-3, the J call TRBJ2-1; D is perhaps TRBD1 or TRBD2 (5 bases each). The length of the CDR3 is 15 residues. Germline CDR1 is ENHRY and CDR2 is SYGVKD. V gave up 3 bases and J gave up 2 bases, with 11 bases separating them. The CDR3 DNA is TGTGCCATCAGTGAAAGGGGAGCGGCCTACAATGAGCAGTTCTTC. Translation gives CAISERGAAYNEQFF.

This clone was seen a handful of times. For the CDR3, the DNA is TGTGCCAGCAGTTACATTAGCGGGAGGCCCCTCCGGGAGCAGTACTTC. Protein sequence: CASSYISGRPLREQYF. This chain connects TRBV6-5 to TRBJ2-7; TRBD2 aligns across 10 bases. CDR1 and CDR2 (germline): MNHEY, SVGAGI. V lost 2 bases to trimming and J lost 7 bases; unmatched junction nucleotides: 11. The CDR3 runs 16 residues.

This clone was counted between two and nine times. The V and J genes are TRBV9 and TRBJ2-1; D remains ambiguous. This CDR3 has 13 amino acids. The germline V gene has CDR1 SGDLS and CDR2 YYNGEE. V was shortened by 3 bases and J by 7 bases, with 11 bases between the two germline ends. CDR3 nucleotides: TGTGCCAGCAGCGCGAGCAAGTGGAATGAGCAGTTCTTC. Its protein product is CASSASKWNEQFF.